Presented here are 20 T cell receptor beta chains from one specimen sequenced in a study of blood T cell repertoires in COVID-19. Sequencing was performed with immunoSEQ multiplex PCR; in TCRdb, only in-frame clones are kept and a portion is missing. The repertoire includes 200,000 to 300,000 clones, approximately 80% of them detected once, and approximately 2.3% sits in the top ten. Sequenced material: peripheral blood. The receptors here all came from a man in his forties who had recovered from COVID-19.

This clone turned up a few times. The chain employs TRBV20-1 and TRBJ2-1; D gene uncertain. The germline V and J ends were trimmed by 0 bases and 15 bases, with 12 bases remaining between them. The CDR3 consists of 11 residues. Germline lookup yields CDR1 DFQATT and CDR2 SNEGSKA (reference sequence). The CDR3 coding sequence is TGCAGTGCTAGAGATGGGCGATCACCGTTCTTC. Encoded protein: CSARDGRSPFF.

The J gene is TRBJ2-7, the V gene TRBV6-5; 8 bases map to TRBD1. V gave up 2 bases and J gave up 0 bases; unmatched junction bases: 6. The CDR3 is 16 residues long. From germline, CDR1 is MNHEY and CDR2 SVGAGI. CDR3: CASSYQGQVSSYEQYF. DNA of the CDR3: TGTGCCAGCAGTTACCAGGGACAGGTCAGCTCCTACGAGCAGTACTTC.

The rearrangement uses TRBV9 and TRBJ2-3, with 7 bases lining up with TRBD1. From germline, CDR1 is SGDLS and CDR2 YYNGEE. The trim removed 0 bases at V and 6 bases at J, leaving 4 bases unmatched. The CDR3 runs to 14 residues. In nucleotides, the CDR3 is TGTGCCAGCAGCGTAGGACAGGGCCCGGATACGCAGTATTTT. Translating gives CASSVGQGPDTQYF.

The V and J genes are TRBV7-2 and TRBJ2-5; TRBD2 might be the D (6 bases). Germline V CDR1 and CDR2: SGHTA, FQGNSA. V lost 5 bases to trimming and J lost 5 bases, with 15 bases between them. The CDR3 length is 14 residues. CDR3 DNA: TGTGCCAGCAGCCCCCGACTAAGCGGGGAGACCCAGTACTTC. This translates into CASSPRLSGETQYF.

V is TRBV10-3 and J is TRBJ2-3, with D possibly being TRBD1 (5 bases). V lost 11 bases and J 2 bases, leaving 17 bases between the germline ends. The CDR3 extends over 14 amino acids. Looked up from germline, CDR1 is ENHRY and CDR2 is SYGVKD. In DNA form, the CDR3 reads TGTGCCTCCTGTCCCGGACAAAACACAGATACGCAGTATTTT. Translation: CASCPGQNTDTQYF.

The chain carries TRBV19 and TRBJ1-4; D is unresolved. This CDR3 is 12 amino acids long. V gave up 6 bases and J gave up 4 bases, with 6 bases separating them. Germline-derived CDR1 and CDR2 are LNHDA and SQIVND (reference sequence). The CDR3 DNA reads as TGTGCCAGTAGCAGGATTAATGAAAAACTGTTTTTT. Encoded protein: CASSRINEKLFF.

The CDR3 protein is CASSMGLAWDTQYF. In nucleotides, the CDR3 is TGTGCCAGTAGTATGGGACTAGCATGGGATACGCAGTATTTT. The chain couples TRBV19 to TRBJ2-3; 9 bases agree with TRBD2. The CDR3 spans 14 residues. The ends lost 3 bases at V and 6 bases at J; junction bases unmatched: 4. Looked up from germline, CDR1 is LNHDA and CDR2 is SQIVND (reference sequence). Full variable domain (outside the CDR3, taken from reference TRBV19 and TRBJ2-3): DGGITQSPKYLFRKEGQNVTLSCEQNLNHDAMYWYRQDPGQGLRLIYYSQIVNDFQKGDIAEGYSVSREKKESFPLTVTSAQKNPTAFYLCASSMGLAWDTQYFGPGTRLTVL.

The V gene is TRBV9, the J gene TRBJ1-1; TRBD1 matches 7 bases. The V segment lost 3 bases and the J segment 0 bases; nucleotides outside the gene matches: 5. The CDR3 has 15 residues. CDR1 is SGDLS, CDR2 YYNGEE, per germline. This CDR3 is CASSAYRGLNTEAFF. CDR3 nucleotides: TGTGCCAGCAGCGCCTACAGGGGACTGAACACTGAAGCTTTCTTT.

The chain has TRBV6-2 or TRBV6-3 and TRBJ2-7; 7 bases are a match to TRBD1. The CDR3 spans 18 residues. CDR1 is MNHEY and CDR2 is SVGEGT in the germline V gene. With V trimmed by 5 bases and J by 5 bases, 21 bases remained unmatched. The CDR3 loop reads CASSPGATRDRGPHEQYF. The CDR3, as DNA: TGTGCCAGCAGTCCCGGGGCCACCCGGGACAGAGGGCCCCACGAGCAGTACTTC.

This chain uses TRBV5-5 with TRBJ2-7; perhaps TRBD2 as D (7 bases). CDR1 SGHKS and CDR2 YYEKEE come from the germline V gene (reference sequence). This CDR3 contains 16 residues. V was cut by 4 bases and J by 4 bases, with 21 bases left in between. CDR3 loop: CASSTPLTGGPYEQYF. The CDR3 DNA follows: TGTGCCAGCAGCACGCCTTTGACGGGGGGCCCATACGAGCAGTACTTC.

The chain recombines TRBV19 with TRBJ1-4; possibly TRBD1 for D (6 bases). The CDR3 extends over 15 amino acids. The V gene lost 4 bases and the J gene lost 5 bases, with 14 bases spanning the gap. CDR1 and CDR2 (germline): LNHDA, SQIVND (reference sequence). Here the CDR3 DNA reads TGTGCCAGTAGTAGTACAGGGACGGAAAATGAAAAACTGTTTTTT. Encoded protein: CASSSTGTENEKLFF.

The CDR3 DNA follows: TGTGCCAGCAGCCAAGGAGTCCTAGCATACTCCTACGAGCAGTACTTC. It specifies CASSQGVLAYSYEQYF. This rearrangement joins TRBV3-1 (or the pseudogene TRBV3-2) to TRBJ2-7; the D gene is possibly TRBD2 (5 bases). V was clipped by 1 base and J by 0 bases, with 13 bases between them. The CDR3 consists of 16 residues. The germline CDR1 and CDR2 sequences are LGHDT and YNNKEL (reference sequence).

The rearrangement joins TRBV20-1 to TRBJ2-5; 8 bases are a match to TRBD2. CDR3 length: 15 amino acids. From germline, CDR1 is DFQATT and CDR2 SNEGSKA (reference sequence). J gave up 3 bases and V 3 bases, and 9 bases lay outside the gene matches. The CDR3, as DNA: TGCAGTGCTAGTTCGCAGACTAGCGTAAAAGAGACCCAGTACTTC. This encodes CSASSQTSVKETQYF.

This clone occurred a few times. This chain uses TRBV2 with TRBJ1-5; the D is unclear. This CDR3 region has 14 residues. The germline CDR1 and CDR2 sequences are SNHLY and FYNNEI. Trimming took 4 bases from V and 3 from J, leaving 10 bases between them. CDR3 nucleotide sequence: TGTGCCAGCAGTGGCGGAACGGACAATCAGCCCCAGCATTTT. Protein: CASSGGTDNQPQHF.

This clone was observed a single time. This chain joins TRBV20-1 and TRBJ2-7; possibly TRBD2 for D (6 bases). This CDR3 comprises 11 residues. Looked up from germline, CDR1 is DFQATT and CDR2 is SNEGSKA (reference sequence). V lost 0 bases and J 10 bases, leaving 10 bases between the germline ends. The DNA of the CDR3 is TGCAGTGCTAGAGATATGGGGGGACAGTACTTC. Translation gives CSARDMGGQYF.

The genes are TRBV5-1 and TRBJ1-2; the D gene is possibly TRBD1 (5 bases). V lost 0 bases to trimming and J lost 6 bases, with 12 bases between them. The CDR3 runs 14 residues. Germline assignment: CDR1 SGHRS and CDR2 YFSETQ. In DNA, the CDR3 is TGCGCCAGCAGCTTGGCGGCAGGGAGGGATGGCTACACCTTC. Translating gives CASSLAAGRDGYTF.

The rearrangement links TRBV29-1 to TRBJ1-4; D gene unclear. This CDR3 region has 14 residues. Deletions cut 4 bases from V and 0 bases from J, with 9 bases between. Per germline, CDR1 SQVTM and CDR2 ANQGSEA. In nucleotides, the CDR3 is TGCAGCGTTGTTTTGGAGTCAACTAATGAAAAACTGTTTTTT. It specifies CSVVLESTNEKLFF.

This clone has more than one count but fewer than ten. The chain has TRBV24-1 and TRBJ1-1; D is undetermined. Trimming stripped 5 bases from V and 9 bases from J, with 15 bases between. Germline V CDR1 and CDR2: KGHDR, SFDVKD. CDR3 size: 13 residues. The CDR3 spells CATSVELFEQAFF. For the CDR3, the DNA is TGTGCCACCAGTGTCGAACTTTTCGAGCAAGCTTTCTTT.

This clone was detected only a few times. J is TRBJ1-3 and V is TRBV18; D call uncertain. Per germline, CDR1 KGHSH and CDR2 LQKENI. V gave up 3 bases and J gave up 1 base, with 7 bases separating them. The CDR3 contains 14 residues. This CDR3 is CASSPEQSGNTIYF. The CDR3 nucleotides read TGTGCCAGCTCACCGGAACAGTCTGGAAACACCATATATTTT.

The J gene is TRBJ2-5, the V gene TRBV15, with 7 bases identical to TRBD1. This CDR3 is 16 amino acids long. From germline, CDR1 is LNHNV and CDR2 YYDKDF (reference sequence). V trimming: 0 bases; J trimming: 4 bases; junction bases outside the gene matches: 8. CDR3 protein: CATSREEGGLGETQYF. CDR3 sequence (DNA): TGTGCCACCAGCAGAGAAGAAGGGGGCCTGGGAGAGACCCAGTACTTC.